Each of the 2 T cell receptor beta chains below was sequenced from the same sample in a study of blood T cell repertoires in COVID-19. Sequenced by immunoSEQ multiplex PCR; TCRdb stores in-frame clones only, minus some. The sample yields 25,000 to 35,000 clones, around 83% seen once. Source material: peripheral blood. The source of these receptors is a man in his sixties or seventies with active COVID-19.

J is TRBJ2-7 and V is TRBV4-1; 13 nucleotides match TRBD2. From germline, CDR1 is MGHRA and CDR2 YSYEKL. V gave up 4 bases and J gave up 2 bases; unmatched junction bases: 8. The CDR3 has 17 amino acids. The CDR3 nucleotides are TGCGCCAGCAGCCTTCATGGACTAGCGGGAGTCCCCTACGAGCAGTACTTC. This encodes CASSLHGLAGVPYEQYF.

A few counts support this clone. V usage is TRBV27 and J usage is TRBJ2-1; 8 positions agree with TRBD2. J gave up 4 bases and V 2 bases, and 7 bases lay outside the gene matches. Germline values: CDR1 MNHEY, CDR2 SMNVEV (reference sequence). The CDR3 is 16 amino acids. CDR3 residues: CASSLNSGDRYNEQFF. Here the CDR3 DNA reads TGTGCCAGCAGTTTAAATAGCGGGGATCGGTACAATGAGCAGTTCTTC.